This paragraph reports one T cell receptor (beta chain). The antigen this receptor binds is unknown. The sample holds no much larger clone one base away, and base qualities are not on file. These data originate in a study of Graves' ophthalmopathy and Graves' hyperthyroidism (dated by TCRdb to between 2017 and 2018). Background on the whole study: Hyperthyroidism was considered stable if no progression to ophthalmopathy occurred within 18 months of follow-up. To tell Graves' ophthalmopathy apart from Graves' hyperthyroidism, and to predict which patients would progress to ophthalmopathy, the study relied on TCR beta repertoire signatures. In total, 135 blood samples were TCR-sequenced: approximately 40 ophthalmopathy, some 75 hyperthyroidism and roughly 17 hyperthyroidism-to-ophthalmopathy patients. To explore V-J signatures distinguishing ophthalmopathy from hyperthyroidism, a discovery set of about a hundred patients (around 44 ophthalmopathy, 55 to 60 stable hyperthyroidism) was enrolled. An independent validation cohort was composed of approximately 18 hyperthyroidism patients and 15 to 17 patients who later progressed from hyperthyroidism to ophthalmopathy. In more than five hyperthyroidism patients, T-cell repertoires of thyroid tissue and blood were compared. Following sample collection, hyperthyroidism patients were given methimazole at a starting dose of 30 mg daily, and ophthalmopathy patients were given high-dose intravenous methylprednisolone. The paper's findings and limits, for the study overall: No statistical method was used to set the sample size in advance, and the investigators knew which group each participant was assigned to. In cross-validation, the 13-signature model distinguished ophthalmopathy from stable hyperthyroidism with just over 85% sensitivity and approximately 81% specificity, and in the test set the corresponding values were 80% and 75%. Most expanded thyroid clonotypes with a frequency above 0.001 also appeared in blood, which suggests that blood repertoires may reflect the immune response in the thyroid. In validation, the model predicted ophthalmopathy progression with more than 70% sensitivity and approximately 75% specificity; fewer than 15 predicted patients were CT-confirmed with GO in a median of approximately six months.

The hyperthyroidism patients were 18 to 65 years old and newly diagnosed, with a disease duration of less than 2 months. Patients with other autoimmune diseases, uncontrolled infections, pregnancy or lactation were excluded. Clinical symptoms, serum thyroxine, TRAb, thyroid ultrasound and orbital computed tomography formed the basis of the diagnosis. Total RNA was extracted with Trizol reagent and quality-checked on an Agilent 2100 Bioanalyzer. For repertoire sequencing, the TCR beta CDR3 regions were amplified from RNA transcripts. A first-round RT-PCR used HTBI primers with the Qiagen OneStep RT-PCR kit, followed by a second-round multiplex PCR, size selection and purification. Sequencing of the libraries was carried out on an Illumina HiSeq2000 in paired-end mode with 100 bp reads. As for the original processing: SOAPnuke was used to process the reads, throwing out any read that had adapters, had uncalled bases, had a mean Phred below 15, or lacked an exact constant-primer or identifier match. High-quality paired reads were merged with COPE v1.2.5. Each unique nucleotide sequence was treated as a clonotype, and MiTCR v1.1 was used to align the clonotypes to the IMGT TRB V, D and J references. Only V-J combinations with frequency above 0.0001 were analysed, covering about 99% of repertoires. A TCR clonal expansion and chaos score per V-J combination was defined as the ratio of F50 clonal expansion to chaos observed in the TCRdist matrix. Welch's t-statistics and random forest were used to reduce features to some 13 V-J combinations, which were fed into a naive Bayes classifier. The similarity between thyroid and blood repertoires was quantified using the Morisita-Horn index. TCRdb took the public reads, trimmed them with fastp at Q25, ran MiXCR for clone calling and kept in-frame beta chains. Records with the same CDR3 protein are collapsed into one entry carrying the most frequent genes and DNA. The V and J calls and clone size are TCRdb's, not the authors'. Across this sample there are 580,000 or so distinct CDR3 sequences, with 35% to 40% seen only once. The ten largest clonotypes hold about 4.2% of the sample.

The junction shows trimming of 8 bases on V and 4 bases on J, plus 15 bases between the germline ends. The germline V gene specifies MDHEN as CDR1 and SYDVKM as CDR2. Counted from cysteine to phenylalanine, this CDR3 has 15 amino acids. Only the CDR3 part of the read is kept: 45 bases, read in frame from the first base. The source is an adult man with Graves' hyperthyroidism. The sequencing input was peripheral blood or thyroid tissue (not recorded which). The receptor chain draws on TRBV28 and TRBJ2-6; a tentative D call is TRBD1 (5 bases match). This receptor has the CDR3 CASGNRNTGANVLTF. The nucleotides are TGTGCCAGCGGTAACAGGAACACCGGGGCCAACGTCCTGACTTTC.